This T cell receptor (beta chain) was found in a study of blood T cell repertoires in COVID-19. About the study: Samples came from the United States, Italy and Spain, spanning acute and convalescent COVID-19.

This clone was found once. Methods used by the authors: By means of reference gene primer amplification, nucleated cell counts were estimated. The method was immunoSEQ multiplex PCR; TCRdb's version includes in-frame clones alone and lacks a portion of them. The V and J calls and clone size come from that table; D and trimming were worked out from the DNA. The table lists around 180,000 clones, around 85% of them singletons, with roughly 9.2% in the top ten. The sequencing input was peripheral blood. The clonotype was recovered from a woman aged 80 or over with acute or convalescent COVID-19.

CDR3 DNA: TGTGCCAGCAGTGCTGGCTCTCCTTCACCCCTCCACTTT. It encodes CASSAGSPSPLHF. The chain uses TRBV25-1 and TRBJ1-6; no reliable D call. The CDR3 runs 13 residues. V lost 4 bases and J lost 9, with 10 bases in between. CDR1 MGHDK and CDR2 SYGVNS come from the germline V gene.